Presented here are 20 T cell receptor beta chains from one specimen sequenced in a study of T cell responses to AZD1222 COVID-19 vaccine. The table came from immunoSEQ multiplex PCR; TCRdb's copy has only in-frame clones and leaves some out. This table holds 75,000 to 100,000 clones, more than 75% found once. This material consisted of peripheral blood, taken on day 0 of AZD1222 vaccination. The origin of the receptors is an adult in good health.

In this sample, this clone turned up once. This chain connects TRBV28 to TRBJ2-2, with D possibly matching TRBD2 (6 bases). Trimming stripped 7 bases from V and 5 bases from J, with 17 bases between. Germline-derived CDR1 and CDR2 are MDHEN and SYDVKM. The CDR3 covers 15 residues. CDR3 residues: CASTQGRFVTGELFF. CDR3 coding DNA: TGTGCCAGCACCCAAGGGAGGTTCGTAACCGGGGAGCTGTTTTTT.

The chain is built from TRBV5-6 and TRBJ2-1, with D perhaps assigned TRBD1 or TRBD2 (5 bases each). V lost 0 bases to trimming and J lost 0 bases, with 13 bases between them. CDR3 size: 17 residues. From germline, CDR1 is SGHDT and CDR2 YYEEEE. The CDR3: CASSLVTGRHSYNEQFF. The CDR3 DNA is TGTGCCAGCAGCTTGGTCACGGGGCGTCACTCCTACAATGAGCAGTTCTTC. The whole variable domain, remainder taken from reference TRBV5-6 and TRBJ2-1, is DAGVTQSPTHLIKTRGQQVTLRCSPKSGHDTVSWYQQALGQGPQFIFQYYEEEERQRGNFPDRFSGHQFPNYSSELNVNALLLGDSALYLCASSLVTGRHSYNEQFFGPGTRLTVL.

This chain links TRBV9 with TRBJ1-5, with D perhaps TRBD1 (5 bases). Trimming pared 0 bases from V and 3 bases from J, leaving 16 bases between. CDR1 is SGDLS and CDR2 is YYNGEE in the germline V gene. The CDR3 totals 17 residues. CDR3 DNA: TGTGCCAGCAGCGTAGGATATGGGGACCCAGACAATCAGCCCCAGCATTTT. It yields the protein CASSVGYGDPDNQPQHF. Supplemented by reference TRBV9 and TRBJ1-5, the full variable domain reads DSGVTQTPKHLITATGQRVTLRCSPRSGDLSVYWYQQSLDQGLQFLIQYYNGEERAKGNILERFSAQQFPDLHSELNLSSLELGDSALYFCASSVGYGDPDNQPQHFGDGTRLSIL.

This chain connects TRBV21-1 to TRBJ2-2; no DNA check was done on the table's D call, TRBD2. TRBV21-1 is marked as a pseudogene. The CDR3 covers 18 residues. The chain's CDR3 is CASSKGEPSGPNTGELFF. CDR3 in DNA: TGTGCCAGCAGCAAAGGGGAACCTAGCGGTCCTAACACCGGGGAGCTGTTTTTT.

This clone was found once. The gene calls are TRBV7-2 and TRBJ2-7; D possibly corresponds to TRBD2 (7 bases). Per germline, CDR1 SGHTA and CDR2 FQGNSA. Trimming shortened V by 0 bases and J by 1 base, and 13 bases separated the two germline ends. This CDR3 region has 16 residues. For the CDR3, the DNA is TGTGCCAGCAGCTTAGCTGCGGGAGACAGGTCCTACGAGCAGTACTTC. Protein product: CASSLAAGDRSYEQYF.

This chain connects TRBV5-1 to TRBJ1-1; TRBD1 is a possible D gene (5 bases). CDR3 size: 16 residues. Between the trimmed V and J ends, which lost 0 bases and 5 bases, there was a span of 17 bases. Germline V gene data show CDR1 as SGHRS and CDR2 as YFSETQ. The CDR3 sequence is CASSLAPRGGGTEAFF. Written as DNA, the CDR3 is TGCGCCAGCAGCTTGGCTCCACGGGGGGGAGGGACTGAAGCTTTCTTT.

The V gene is TRBV19, the J gene TRBJ2-1; perhaps TRBD1 as D (6 bases). Trimming took 1 base from V and 7 from J, leaving 11 bases between them. The CDR3 is 14 amino acids. Per the germline V gene, CDR1 is LNHDA and CDR2 is SQIVND (reference sequence). The CDR3 protein is CASSIVLGANEQFF. CDR3 nucleotides: TGTGCCAGTAGTATAGTTCTGGGGGCAAATGAGCAGTTCTTC.

The gene calls are TRBV5-4 and TRBJ2-3; tentative D call: TRBD1 (6 bases). Germline CDR1 and CDR2: SGHNT and YYREEE (reference sequence). V lost 1 base, J lost 3 bases, and 12 bases lay in between. The CDR3 is made up of 15 amino acids. CDR3 region: CASSLPDRVTDTQYF. The CDR3 nucleotides are TGTGCCAGCAGCTTGCCGGACAGAGTAACAGATACGCAGTATTTT.

This rearrangement joins TRBV5-1 to TRBJ1-2, with 11 bases lining up with TRBD1. Germline V gives CDR1 SGHRS, CDR2 YFSETQ. The junction had 16 bases not matched to a gene; V was cut back by 4 bases and J by 5 bases. The CDR3 loop spans 18 amino acids. The CDR3: CASSLNTRTGGANYGYTF. For the CDR3, the DNA is TGCGCCAGCAGCCTAAATACCCGGACAGGGGGCGCGAATTATGGCTACACCTTC.

V gene TRBV6-5 combines with J gene TRBJ2-7, with D maybe TRBD1 (6 bases). The CDR3 loop spans 13 amino acids. Germline CDR1 is MNHEY and CDR2 is SVGAGI. Trimming stripped 11 bases from V and 7 bases from J, with 21 bases between. CDR3 residues: CASNRARSTEQYF. The CDR3 nucleotides read TGTGCCTCTAACAGGGCCAGGAGTACGGAGCAGTACTTC.

The chain joins TRBV30 to TRBJ1-6; D unresolved. Germline V gene data show CDR1 as GTSNPN and CDR2 as SVGIG (reference sequence). The CDR3 is made up of 15 amino acids. Trimming left V 2 bases short and J 5 bases short, with 13 bases between. DNA of the CDR3: TGTGCCTGGAGTTTTGGGCGCTCAAATAATTCACCCCTCCACTTT. This encodes CAWSFGRSNNSPLHF.

This clone showed up just a few times. This chain uses TRBV5-1 with TRBJ2-5; D is perhaps TRBD1 or TRBD2 (6 bases each). Germline V gene lookup returns CDR1 SGHRS and CDR2 YFSETQ. The CDR3 sequence is 14 residues long. The CDR3 nucleotides are TGCGCTAATAGAGGGGGGCTGATTAGAGAGACCCAGTACTTC. This translates into CANRGGLIRETQYF.

A few counts support this clone. CDR3 DNA sequence: TGTGCCAGCAGCTTAGATCAAACAGTCTTAGGGTACGAGCAGTACTTC. Residues: CASSLDQTVLGYEQYF. The chain combines TRBV11-2 with TRBJ2-7, with no clear D. The CDR3 is made up of 16 amino acids. V was shortened by 0 bases and J by 4 bases, with 16 bases between the two germline ends. The germline gives CDR1 SGHAT, CDR2 FQNNGV.

The V gene is TRBV2, the J gene TRBJ2-6; D perhaps matches TRBD1 (6 bases). The germline V gene encodes CDR1 SNHLY and CDR2 FYNNEI. The CDR3 contains 17 residues. The germline V and J ends were trimmed by 5 bases and 1 base, with 15 bases remaining between them. The CDR3 coding sequence is TGTGCCAGCAGTCTAGGGCTACAGGGTTCTGGGGCCAACGTCCTGACTTTC. Encoded protein: CASSLGLQGSGANVLTF.

This chain uses TRBV12-5 with TRBJ2-1; 7 bases agree with TRBD2. Germline V CDR1 and CDR2: LGHNT, FRNRAP. The CDR3 runs to 16 residues. V trimming: 4 bases; J trimming: 2 bases; junction bases outside the gene matches: 8. In DNA, the CDR3 is TGTGCTAGTGGTTCCAGGGCGGGAGCTGCCTACAATGAGCAGTTCTTC. This sequence encodes CASGSRAGAAYNEQFF.

V and J are TRBV29-1 and TRBJ2-7, with D possibly TRBD2 on 5 matching bases. The CDR3 runs 13 residues. With 3 bases removed from V and 0 bases from J, the gap between germline ends came to 9 bases. Germline V CDR1 and CDR2: SQVTM, ANQGSEA. CDR3 region: CSVDGESSYEQYF. Written as DNA, the CDR3 is TGCAGCGTTGATGGGGAGAGCTCCTACGAGCAGTACTTC.

The chain carries TRBV4-3 and TRBJ2-1; D perhaps matches TRBD2 (6 bases). Germline CDR1 reads LGHNA; CDR2 reads YSLEER. Between the trimmed V and J ends, which lost 0 bases and 6 bases, there was a span of 12 bases. This CDR3 is built from 15 residues. The CDR3 nucleotides are TGCGCCAGCAGCCAAGACTGGACTACCTCCAATGAGCAGTTCTTC. Amino acids: CASSQDWTTSNEQFF.

This clone was seen only once. The rearrangement uses TRBV10-3 and TRBJ2-1, with 10 bases lining up with TRBD2. V lost 9 bases, J lost 2 bases, and 10 bases stayed unmatched. CDR3 size: 16 residues. Germline CDR1 reads ENHRY; CDR2 reads SYGVKD. The CDR3 nucleotides read TGTGCCATAAAGACCGAGCGGGAGGGCCCCTACAATGAGCAGTTCTTC. Amino acid sequence: CAIKTEREGPYNEQFF.

The rearrangement links TRBV30 to TRBJ1-2; 7 bases align to TRBD1. J lost 3 bases, V lost 0 bases, and 7 bases had no gene match. The CDR3 loop spans 15 amino acids. From germline, CDR1 is GTSNPN and CDR2 SVGIG (reference sequence). CDR3 in DNA: TGTGCCTGGAGTGTCGCGGGACAGAAGTACTATGGCTACACCTTC. Encoded protein: CAWSVAGQKYYGYTF.

This chain links TRBV28 with TRBJ1-1, with a weak D call TRBD1 (5 bases). The CDR3 runs to 14 residues. The germline CDR1 and CDR2 sequences are MDHEN and SYDVKM. V was shortened by 8 bases and J by 1 base, with 14 bases between the two germline ends. The CDR3 is CASPKGRSNTEAFF. For the CDR3, the DNA is TGTGCCAGCCCTAAGGGGAGATCGAACACTGAAGCTTTCTTT.